Presented here are 20 T cell receptor beta chains from one specimen sequenced in a study of tumor-infiltrating lymphocytes in primary liver carcinoma. In addition to blood RNA drawn from unsorted whole blood, germline DNA was extracted. TCR beta cDNA was prepared out of approximately 470 ng total RNA by means of a constant-region primer. Amplification in three nested multiplex PCR rounds with slightly modified ARM-PCR gave rise to TCR beta libraries. The opening two PCR rounds, around 11 cycles each, paired TRBV1-TRBV30 forward primers with a C-beta reverse primer. Each CDR3 protein is one row after TCRdb ran MiXCR on the multiplex PCR reads. This sample has over 250,000 distinct CDR3 sequences; around three fifths occur once, and the top ten carry about 17%. Sequencing was carried out using peripheral blood. The receptors derive from a woman aged 30 to 39 with primary liver carcinoma and hepatitis B virus infection.

Of note for this clonotype: An end of the junction differs from the germline gene, which may be a read error. The chain uses TRBV11-1 and TRBJ2-1; 8 nucleotides agree with TRBD2. CDR3 length: 15 amino acids. The V gene's germline CDR1 is SGHAT and CDR2 FQDESV (reference sequence). The CDR3 DNA follows: TGTGCTAGCAGCTTAGTTACTAGCGGCGCCAGTGAGCAGTTCTTC. It codes for CASSLVTSGASEQFF.

Points on this clonotype: Mismatch with germline at one junction end may stem from a read error. The chain carries TRBV6-2 or TRBV6-3 and TRBJ2-7, with 9 bases fitting TRBD1. This CDR3 contains 15 residues. Germline CDR1 is MNHEY and CDR2 is SVGEGT. The CDR3 region is CASSPHGTGTHDQYF. The CDR3 DNA reads TGTGCCAGCAGCCCTCACGGGACAGGGACCCACGATCAGTACTTC.

The chain has TRBV30 and TRBJ2-1; the D is unclear. Germline CDR1 is GTSNPN and CDR2 is SVGIG (reference sequence). V dropped 2 bases and J dropped 5 bases, with 4 bases sitting between them. This CDR3 region has 11 residues. The CDR3 nucleotides read TGTGCCTGGAGTATCGACAATGAGCAGTTCTTC. It is translated as CAWSIDNEQFF. Variable domain in full (rest from reference TRBV30 and TRBJ2-1): SQTIHQWPATLVQPVGSPLSLECTVEGTSNPNLYWYRQAAGRGLQLLFYSVGIGQISSEVPQNLSASRPQDRQFILSSKKLLLSDSGFYLCAWSIDNEQFFGPGTRLTVL.

This clonotype was seen a handful of times. V usage is TRBV4-1 and J usage is TRBJ1-4; 10 bases are a match to TRBD1. Trimming at V came to 1 base and at J to 8 bases, leaving 7 bases not matched to a gene. The CDR3 contains 16 residues. Germline V gene data show CDR1 as MGHRA and CDR2 as YSYEKL. The CDR3 loop reads CASSQGQGATLEKLFF. CDR3 in DNA: TGCGCCAGCAGCCAAGGACAGGGGGCGACTTTAGAAAAACTGTTTTTT.

This clonotype has more than one count but fewer than ten. The CDR3 loop reads CASSLVRDEKLFF. Written as DNA, the CDR3 is TGTGCCAGCAGCTTGGTCAGGGATGAAAAACTGTTTTTT. The chain joins TRBV5-6 to TRBJ1-4, with a tentative D call TRBD1 (5 bases). Germline V CDR1 and CDR2: SGHDT, YYEEEE. V gave up 0 bases and J gave up 6 bases, with 6 bases separating them. The CDR3 length is 13 residues.

A remark on this clonotype: This may be a read error, as it is one base from a much larger clone. The gene calls are TRBV4-1 and TRBJ2-7; D gene uncertain. Germline loops: CDR1 MGHRA, CDR2 YSYEKL. The CDR3 has 15 residues. CDR3 DNA: TGCGCCGGCAGCCAAGTCTATCTGATAACGTACGAGCAGTACTTC. Residues: CAGSQVYLITYEQYF.

V and J are TRBV12-3 or TRBV12-4 and TRBJ2-4; D unclear. V lost 5 bases and J lost 0, with 11 bases in between. CDR3 size: 15 residues. The CDR3 region has the DNA TGTGCCAGCAGTCCTACTTGGATAGCCAAAAACATTCAGTACTTC. It yields the protein CASSPTWIAKNIQYF.

J is TRBJ2-3 and V is TRBV12-3 or TRBV12-4, with D maybe TRBD2 (6 bases). This CDR3 spans 15 amino acids. The CDR3 region is CTSTRQGRGSDTQYF. The DNA of the CDR3 is TGTACTAGCACCAGACAAGGAAGGGGTTCGGATACGCAGTATTTT.

About this clonotype: A read error may explain this, as a much larger clone is one base away. The chain uses TRBV29-1 and TRBJ2-7; D unresolved. The CDR3 is 13 residues long. Trimming took 8 bases from V and 9 from J, leaving 23 bases between them. The germline gives CDR1 SQVTM, CDR2 ANQGSEA. CDR3 sequence (DNA): TGCAGCCTTCAAACCCTGGGCAATCGGAGGCAGTACTTC. Its protein is CSLQTLGNRRQYF.

About this clonotype: With a much larger clone just one base away, this may be a read error. The chain joins TRBV6-5 to TRBJ2-1; 9 bases fit TRBD2. After removal of 6 bases from V and 8 bases from J, the junction contained 14 bases not matched to a gene. The CDR3 consists of 16 residues. CDR1 and CDR2 (germline): MNHEY, SVGAGI. The CDR3 coding sequence is TGTGCCAGCAGCCCCCGGCTAGCGGGGACCAACGATGAGCAGTTCTTC. As protein: CASSPRLAGTNDEQFF.

As to this clonotype: The CDR3 does not close with the conserved phenylalanine or tryptophan, likely indicating a read error. The V and J genes are TRBV6-1 and TRBJ1-5; the D gene is possibly TRBD1 (5 bases). The germline V and J ends were trimmed by 7 bases and 4 bases, with 11 bases remaining between them. CDR1 is MNHNS and CDR2 is SASEGT in the germline V gene. This CDR3 has 13 residues. DNA for the CDR3: TGTGCCAGCATGGTCGACAGAAATCAGCCCCAGCATTTA. This gives the protein CASMVDRNQPQHL.

On this clonotype: This may be a read error: a much more frequent sequence differs by one nucleotide. This chain joins TRBV6-5 and TRBJ1-1; perhaps TRBD1 as D (5 bases). The CDR3 is made up of 14 amino acids. In germline, CDR1 is MNHEY, CDR2 SVGAGI. V shed 2 bases and J shed 1 base, with 8 bases lying between them. The CDR3 DNA is TGTGCCAGCAGTTACAATGGGGGGAACACTGAAGCTTTCTTT. Protein sequence: CASSYNGGNTEAFF.

Turning to this clonotype: With a much larger clone just one base away, this may be a read error. This rearrangement joins TRBV6-1 to TRBJ1-6; D is unclear. CDR3 size: 12 residues. Germline assignment: CDR1 MNHNS and CDR2 SASEGT. The CDR3: CASSEGGSPPHF. CDR3 nucleotide sequence: TGTGCCAGCAGTGAAGGAGGTTCACCCCCCCACTTT.

J is TRBJ2-3 and V is TRBV11-2; D may be TRBD2 (5 bases). Germline assignment: CDR1 SGHAT and CDR2 FQNNGV. Trimming took off 4 bases at V and 2 bases at J, with 16 bases between the two ends. This CDR3 has 16 amino acids. The CDR3 DNA sequence: TGTGCCAGCAGCTACCTAACCGGAGGAACCACAGATACGCAGTATTTT. It is translated as CASSYLTGGTTDTQYF. Variable domain in full (rest from reference TRBV11-2 and TRBJ2-3): EAGVAQSPRYKIIEKRQSVAFWCNPISGHATLYWYQQILGQGPKLLIQFQNNGVVDDSQLPKDRFSAERLKGVDSTLKIQPAKLEDSAVYLCASSYLTGGTTDTQYFGPGTRLTVL.

The CDR3 DNA reads as TGTGCCAGCAGCACACTCAATATCGGGACAGGGTTGGCAGATACGCAGTATTTT. It codes for CASSTLNIGTGLADTQYF. The rearrangement links TRBV21-1 to TRBJ2-3; the D segment call TRBD1 is taken from the table without a DNA check. TRBV21-1 is labeled a pseudogene. The CDR3 sequence is 18 residues long.

In its sample, this clonotype ranks as medium-sized. The chain combines TRBV11-2 with TRBJ2-1; 7 bases map to TRBD1. The CDR3 sequence is 16 residues long. From germline, CDR1 is SGHAT and CDR2 FQNNGV. J lost 4 bases, V lost 3 bases, and 9 bases had no gene match. CDR3 DNA sequence: TGTGCCAGCAGCTTGTCCCGGACAGGACCTTACAATGAGCAGTTCTTC. Amino acid sequence: CASSLSRTGPYNEQFF.

Comment on this clonotype: A read error is likely, as this CDR3 ends without the conserved phenylalanine or tryptophan. V usage is TRBV4-3 and J usage is TRBJ2-3; D not resolved. The CDR3 extends over 20 amino acids. CDR1 and CDR2 from the germline V gene are LGHNA and YSLEER. With 0 bases removed from V and 2 bases from J, the gap between germline ends came to 24 bases. The CDR3 coding sequence is TGCGCCAGCAGCCAAGATCTTGTTCTGGCGTCACGAACGTCCACAGATACGCAGTATTTA. Protein: CASSQDLVLASRTSTDTQYL.

A word on this clonotype: As the CDR3 is not closed by the conserved phenylalanine or tryptophan, this likely results from a read error. This chain links TRBV28 with TRBJ2-5; perhaps TRBD2 as D (7 bases). The germline CDR1 and CDR2 sequences are MDHEN and SYDVKM. The CDR3 consists of 14 residues. V lost 5 bases, J lost 7 bases, and 17 bases lay in between. CDR3 loop: CASSLPRGGGTQYS. In DNA form, the CDR3 reads TGTGCCAGCAGTCTTCCGAGGGGGGGCGGGACCCAGTACTCC.

CDR3 residues: CASSLISEPSYNEQFF. As DNA, the CDR3 is TGTGCCAGCAGCCTAATTAGCGAGCCTTCCTACAATGAGCAGTTCTTC. The chain employs TRBV11-2 and TRBJ2-1; D is perhaps TRBD2 (5 bases). The CDR3 has 16 amino acids. The ends were cut back, 5 bases at V and 1 base at J, with 15 bases in the middle. Germline V lookup: CDR1 SGHAT, CDR2 FQNNGV.

Of note for this clonotype: This CDR3 fails to terminate in the conserved phenylalanine or tryptophan, so it likely reflects a read error. V usage is TRBV7-9 and J usage is TRBJ2-5, with no clear D. The germline V gene has CDR1 SEHNR and CDR2 FQNEAQ (reference sequence). V was cut by 6 bases and J by 0 bases, with 5 bases left in between. CDR3 length equals 12 residues. The CDR3 spells CASSLDQETQYI. The CDR3 DNA reads as TGTGCCAGCAGTCTAGACCAAGAGACCCAGTACATC.